The rows below give T cell receptor beta chains drawn from one sample of a study of CD8 T cells in ankylosing spondylitis. TCRdb itself ran the 5' RACE reads through MiXCR, one entry per CDR3 protein. This table holds fewer than 400,000 distinct CDR3 sequences, 14% to 15% found once. The sample was blood, either unsorted or a sorted T cell fraction (not recorded which). The receptor set was obtained from a male donor with ankylosing spondylitis or in good health (not recorded which). CDR3s include the opening cysteine and the closing phenylalanine or tryptophan. Each record gives: D gene, V gene, clone size, J gene, CDR3 protein, CDR3 DNA. A D gene is named only where the DNA matches it firmly. Some rows mark clone size as missing; the rest say once, few, many or name a class of expanded clone.

d_gene: TRBD2; v_gene: TRBV3-1; abundance: NA; j_gene: TRBJ2-3; CDR3aa: CASSASGGATDTQYF; CDR3nt: TGTGCCAGCAGCGCGAGCGGGGGGGCCACAGATACGCAGTATTTT
d_gene: NA; v_gene: TRBV11-2; abundance: few; j_gene: TRBJ2-1; CDR3aa: CASSLDLVYNEQFF; CDR3nt: TGTGCCAGCAGCTTAGATTTGGTATACAATGAGCAGTTCTTC
d_gene: TRBD2; v_gene: TRBV15; abundance: NA; j_gene: TRBJ2-7; CDR3aa: CATSTSGGTYEQYF; CDR3nt: TGTGCCACCAGCACTAGCGGAGGAACCTACGAGCAGTACTTC
d_gene: NA; v_gene: TRBV5-1; abundance: few; j_gene: TRBJ2-6; CDR3aa: CASSLPQGSGANVLTF; CDR3nt: TGCGCCAGCAGCCTACCACAGGGCTCTGGGGCCAACGTCCTGACTTTC
d_gene: NA; v_gene: TRBV7-2; abundance: NA; j_gene: TRBJ2-1; CDR3aa: CASSWSLGEQFF; CDR3nt: TGTGCCAGCAGCTGGAGTCTAGGGGAGCAGTTCTTC
d_gene: NA; v_gene: TRBV5-1; abundance: many; j_gene: TRBJ1-4; CDR3aa: CASSLQPNEKLFF; CDR3nt: TGCGCCAGCAGCTTGCAGCCTAATGAAAAACTGTTTTTT
d_gene: NA; v_gene: TRBV3-1; abundance: few; j_gene: TRBJ1-1; CDR3aa: CASSRLGNTEAFF; CDR3nt: TGTGCCAGCAGCCGTCTGGGTAACACTGAAGCTTTCTTT
d_gene: NA; v_gene: TRBV18; abundance: NA; j_gene: TRBJ2-1; CDR3aa: CASSRGTGILMDEQFF; CDR3nt: TGTGCCAGCTCCCGGGGAACAGGGATCCTTATGGATGAGCAGTTCTTC
d_gene: TRBD2; v_gene: TRBV29-1; abundance: many; j_gene: TRBJ2-3; CDR3aa: CSVETGGNTALGTDTQYF; CDR3nt: TGCAGCGTTGAAACGGGGGGGAACACGGCGTTGGGTACAGATACGCAGTATTTT
d_gene: NA; v_gene: TRBV7-9; abundance: many; j_gene: TRBJ2-7; CDR3aa: CASSLEPSSYEQYF; CDR3nt: TGTGCCAGCAGCTTAGAGCCCAGCTCCTACGAGCAGTACTTC
d_gene: NA; v_gene: TRBV6-1; abundance: few; j_gene: TRBJ1-5; CDR3aa: CASSRDGVITPQHF; CDR3nt: TGTGCCAGCAGCCGGGACGGAGTTATCACGCCCCAGCATTTT
d_gene: NA; v_gene: TRBV6-1; abundance: NA; j_gene: TRBJ2-2; CDR3aa: CASSNSGVSGELFF; CDR3nt: TGTGCCAGCAGCAATAGTGGGGTGTCCGGGGAGCTGTTTTTT
d_gene: TRBD2; v_gene: TRBV4-1; abundance: NA; j_gene: TRBJ2-2; CDR3aa: CASSQDLIGGTGELFF; CDR3nt: TGCGCCAGCAGCCAAGATTTGATCGGGGGGACCGGGGAGCTGTTTTTT
d_gene: NA; v_gene: TRBV21-1; abundance: many; j_gene: TRBJ2-1; CDR3aa: CASSNLSGGNEQFF; CDR3nt: TGTGCCAGCAGCAATCTGTCCGGAGGCAATGAGCAGTTCTTC
d_gene: TRBD2; v_gene: TRBV5-1; abundance: few; j_gene: TRBJ2-2; CDR3aa: CASSSLTAGGNTGELFF; CDR3nt: TGCGCCAGCAGCTCCCTAACTGCGGGAGGGAACACCGGGGAGCTGTTTTTT
d_gene: NA; v_gene: TRBV4-2; abundance: few; j_gene: TRBJ1-1; CDR3aa: CASSQNRVGEAFF; CDR3nt: TGTGCCAGCAGTCAAAACAGGGTAGGTGAAGCTTTCTTT
d_gene: TRBD2; v_gene: TRBV20-1; abundance: NA; j_gene: TRBJ2-7; CDR3aa: CSAGLSGGQGEQYF; CDR3nt: TGCAGTGCTGGACTCAGCGGGGGTCAAGGGGAGCAGTACTTC
d_gene: NA; v_gene: TRBV7-9; abundance: many; j_gene: TRBJ2-1; CDR3aa: CASSGSSSYNEQFF; CDR3nt: TGTGCCAGCAGTGGCTCGAGCTCCTACAATGAGCAGTTCTTC
d_gene: TRBD2; v_gene: TRBV29-1; abundance: few; j_gene: TRBJ2-1; CDR3aa: CSVWGGFRDEQFF; CDR3nt: TGCAGCGTCTGGGGGGGGTTTAGGGATGAGCAGTTCTTC
d_gene: TRBD1; v_gene: TRBV20-1; abundance: few; j_gene: TRBJ2-7; CDR3aa: CSAQGQGDEQYF; CDR3nt: TGCAGTGCTCAGGGACAGGGTGACGAGCAGTACTTC
d_gene: TRBD1; v_gene: TRBV7-9; abundance: few; j_gene: TRBJ1-1; CDR3aa: CASSPGTVPNTEAFF; CDR3nt: TGTGCCAGCAGCCCGGGGACAGTCCCGAACACTGAAGCTTTCTTT
d_gene: NA; v_gene: TRBV20-1; abundance: many; j_gene: TRBJ1-2; CDR3aa: CSAQAGSHYGYTF; CDR3nt: TGCAGTGCCCAGGCGGGATCCCACTATGGCTACACCTTC
d_gene: TRBD1; v_gene: TRBV12-3/TRBV12-4; abundance: few; j_gene: TRBJ1-2; CDR3aa: CASSFRGRGYGYTF; CDR3nt: TGTGCCAGCAGTTTTAGGGGCAGGGGGTATGGCTACACCTTC
d_gene: NA; v_gene: TRBV21-1; abundance: NA; j_gene: TRBJ2-6; CDR3aa: CASSESCGANVLTF; CDR3nt: TGTGCCAGCAGTGAATCGTGTGGGGCCAACGTCCTGACTTTC
d_gene: NA; v_gene: TRBV20-1; abundance: NA; j_gene: TRBJ2-7; CDR3aa: CSLSRINEQYF; CDR3nt: TGCAGCCTGAGCCGGATCAACGAGCAGTACTTC
d_gene: NA; v_gene: TRBV20-1; abundance: few; j_gene: TRBJ1-2; CDR3aa: CSARERGLDGYTF; CDR3nt: TGCAGTGCTAGAGAGAGAGGGTTGGATGGCTACACCTTC
d_gene: NA; v_gene: TRBV5-1; abundance: few; j_gene: TRBJ1-1; CDR3aa: CASSLEEGWAEAFF; CDR3nt: TGCGCCAGCAGCTTGGAGGAGGGTTGGGCTGAAGCTTTCTTT
d_gene: NA; v_gene: TRBV7-2; abundance: many; j_gene: TRBJ2-2; CDR3aa: CASSFGRPNTGELFF; CDR3nt: TGTGCCAGCAGCTTTGGCAGGCCGAACACCGGGGAGCTGTTTTTT
d_gene: TRBD1; v_gene: TRBV12-3/TRBV12-4; abundance: few; j_gene: TRBJ1-2; CDR3aa: CASSFYRDSPDYGYTF; CDR3nt: TGTGCCAGCAGTTTTTACCGGGACAGCCCCGACTATGGCTACACCTTC
d_gene: TRBD1; v_gene: TRBV28; abundance: few; j_gene: TRBJ1-3; CDR3aa: CASSTGTVLRNTIYF; CDR3nt: TGTGCCAGCAGCACCGGGACAGTGTTAAGAAACACCATATATTTT
d_gene: NA; v_gene: TRBV29-1; abundance: few; j_gene: TRBJ1-1; CDR3aa: CSVLPQGGNTEAFF; CDR3nt: TGCAGCGTTCTCCCACAGGGAGGAAACACTGAAGCTTTCTTT
d_gene: NA; v_gene: TRBV20-1; abundance: NA; j_gene: TRBJ2-1; CDR3aa: CSAVEGGGSNEQFF; CDR3nt: TGCAGTGCCGTGGAGGGAGGGGGGTCGAATGAGCAGTTCTTC
d_gene: NA; v_gene: TRBV15; abundance: NA; j_gene: TRBJ2-3; CDR3aa: CATSSQNTDTQYF; CDR3nt: TGTGCCACCAGCAGCCAGAACACAGATACGCAGTATTTT
d_gene: TRBD1; v_gene: TRBV6-6; abundance: few; j_gene: TRBJ2-7; CDR3aa: CASSSTGFDEQYF; CDR3nt: TGTGCCAGCAGTTCGACAGGGTTTGACGAGCAGTACTTC
d_gene: NA; v_gene: TRBV15; abundance: NA; j_gene: TRBJ2-5; CDR3aa: CATSRPQIQETQYF; CDR3nt: TGTGCCACCAGCAGACCTCAGATTCAAGAGACCCAGTACTTC
d_gene: NA; v_gene: TRBV29-1; abundance: few; j_gene: TRBJ1-2; CDR3aa: CSVEDHGDYGYTF; CDR3nt: TGCAGCGTTGAAGATCACGGGGACTATGGCTACACCTTC
d_gene: TRBD2; v_gene: TRBV6-1; abundance: NA; j_gene: TRBJ2-1; CDR3aa: CASSGLATYNEQFF; CDR3nt: TGTGCCAGCAGTGGACTAGCCACCTACAATGAGCAGTTCTTC
d_gene: NA; v_gene: TRBV19; abundance: many; j_gene: TRBJ1-1; CDR3aa: CASRGPRNTEAFF; CDR3nt: TGTGCCAGTAGGGGGCCGAGGAACACTGAAGCTTTCTTT
d_gene: NA; v_gene: TRBV20-1; abundance: few; j_gene: TRBJ2-1; CDR3aa: CSADQFGEAYNEQFF; CDR3nt: TGCAGTGCTGATCAGTTCGGGGAGGCCTACAATGAGCAGTTCTTC
d_gene: NA; v_gene: TRBV10-3; abundance: NA; j_gene: TRBJ1-2; CDR3aa: CAISEPVVRGYTF; CDR3nt: TGTGCCATCAGTGAACCAGTGGTGAGAGGCTACACCTTC
d_gene: NA; v_gene: TRBV3-1; abundance: few; j_gene: TRBJ1-6; CDR3aa: CASSPLASNSPLHF; CDR3nt: TGTGCCAGCAGCCCCCTGGCCAGTAATTCACCCCTCCACTTT
d_gene: NA; v_gene: TRBV25-1; abundance: NA; j_gene: TRBJ2-7; CDR3aa: CASSDRGPGEQYF; CDR3nt: TGTGCCAGCAGTGACCGCGGGCCGGGAGAGCAGTACTTC
d_gene: NA; v_gene: TRBV20-1; abundance: NA; j_gene: TRBJ1-2; CDR3aa: CSASFRSSYGYTF; CDR3nt: TGCAGTGCTAGCTTCAGATCCTCCTATGGCTACACCTTC
d_gene: NA; v_gene: TRBV5-4; abundance: NA; j_gene: TRBJ2-3; CDR3aa: CASSLRQSTDTQYF; CDR3nt: TGTGCCAGCAGCTTGCGTCAAAGCACAGATACGCAGTATTTT
d_gene: NA; v_gene: TRBV24-1; abundance: few; j_gene: TRBJ1-1; CDR3aa: CATSDLQGTEAFF; CDR3nt: TGTGCCACCAGTGACCTTCAGGGGACTGAAGCTTTCTTT
d_gene: NA; v_gene: TRBV29-1; abundance: many; j_gene: TRBJ1-2; CDR3aa: CSVPTVPGGSGYGYTF; CDR3nt: TGCAGCGTACCTACGGTCCCCGGGGGCAGCGGCTATGGCTACACCTTC
d_gene: NA; v_gene: TRBV12-3/TRBV12-4; abundance: few; j_gene: TRBJ2-3; CDR3aa: CASSLQDGANTQYF; CDR3nt: TGTGCCAGCAGTTTACAGGACGGGGCCAATACGCAGTATTTT
d_gene: NA; v_gene: TRBV20-1; abundance: few; j_gene: TRBJ2-4; CDR3aa: CSASGSAANIQYF; CDR3nt: TGCAGTGCTAGCGGATCGGCGGCCAATATTCAGTACTTC
d_gene: NA; v_gene: TRBV7-9; abundance: few; j_gene: TRBJ2-1; CDR3aa: CASSLAIEQESYNEQFF; CDR3nt: TGTGCCAGCAGCTTAGCAATTGAACAGGAGTCCTACAATGAGCAGTTCTTC
d_gene: TRBD1; v_gene: TRBV4-1; abundance: NA; j_gene: TRBJ2-1; CDR3aa: CASKAVQGKSYNEQFF; CDR3nt: TGCGCCAGCAAAGCCGTACAGGGGAAGTCCTACAATGAGCAGTTCTTC
d_gene: NA; v_gene: TRBV20-1; abundance: few; j_gene: TRBJ2-3; CDR3aa: CSAPAQPRTDTQYF; CDR3nt: TGCAGTGCCCCCGCCCAGCCGCGCACAGATACGCAGTATTTT
d_gene: TRBD2; v_gene: TRBV19; abundance: many; j_gene: TRBJ2-1; CDR3aa: CASSLERGAYNEQFF; CDR3nt: TGTGCCAGTAGTCTCGAGCGGGGGGCTTACAATGAGCAGTTCTTC
d_gene: NA; v_gene: TRBV12-3/TRBV12-4; abundance: few; j_gene: TRBJ1-2; CDR3aa: CASSLDRFMANYGYTF; CDR3nt: TGTGCCAGCAGTTTAGACAGGTTTATGGCTAACTATGGCTACACCTTC
d_gene: TRBD2; v_gene: TRBV4-2; abundance: NA; j_gene: TRBJ2-3; CDR3aa: CASSQEPSGVSTDTQYF; CDR3nt: TGTGCCAGCAGCCAAGAACCTAGCGGGGTTAGCACAGATACGCAGTATTTT
d_gene: NA; v_gene: TRBV15; abundance: many; j_gene: TRBJ2-3; CDR3aa: CATSTTQDEDTQYF; CDR3nt: TGTGCCACCAGTACTACCCAGGACGAAGATACGCAGTATTTT